This is a list of T cell receptor beta chains from one sample in a study of blood T cell repertoires in COVID-19. Method: immunoSEQ multiplex PCR; TCRdb's copy keeps in-frame clones and lacks some. In the table there are about 160,000 clones, over 80% of which are singletons. The sequenced sample consisted of peripheral blood. Receptor source: an elderly woman with active or convalescent COVID-19. Both conserved end residues are part of each CDR3. Each record gives: V gene, D gene, J gene, CDR3 protein. A D gene is named only where the DNA matches it firmly.

>TRBV12-3/TRBV12-4|NA|TRBJ1-2
CASSRARGYGYTF
>TRBV25-1|TRBD1|TRBJ2-1
CASSEPAGRGLNNEQFF
>TRBV7-2|TRBD1|TRBJ1-5
CASSPRQGVQPQHF
>TRBV19|NA|TRBJ1-1
CASSITGETEAFF
>TRBV14|TRBD1|TRBJ2-3
CASSHGTAQFWGDTQYF
>TRBV7-9|TRBD1|TRBJ1-2
CASSRTGLYGYTF
>TRBV29-1|TRBD1|TRBJ2-7
CSVVVTGGGGQYF
>TRBV5-1|TRBD2|TRBJ2-3
CASSLGLAGALALDTQYF
>TRBV29-1|TRBD2|TRBJ2-7
CSGGKGAGGEQYF
>TRBV5-8|TRBD1|TRBJ2-7
CASSVLGTDSYEQYF
>TRBV11-3|TRBD2|TRBJ2-2
CASSLSVWGLVNTGELFF